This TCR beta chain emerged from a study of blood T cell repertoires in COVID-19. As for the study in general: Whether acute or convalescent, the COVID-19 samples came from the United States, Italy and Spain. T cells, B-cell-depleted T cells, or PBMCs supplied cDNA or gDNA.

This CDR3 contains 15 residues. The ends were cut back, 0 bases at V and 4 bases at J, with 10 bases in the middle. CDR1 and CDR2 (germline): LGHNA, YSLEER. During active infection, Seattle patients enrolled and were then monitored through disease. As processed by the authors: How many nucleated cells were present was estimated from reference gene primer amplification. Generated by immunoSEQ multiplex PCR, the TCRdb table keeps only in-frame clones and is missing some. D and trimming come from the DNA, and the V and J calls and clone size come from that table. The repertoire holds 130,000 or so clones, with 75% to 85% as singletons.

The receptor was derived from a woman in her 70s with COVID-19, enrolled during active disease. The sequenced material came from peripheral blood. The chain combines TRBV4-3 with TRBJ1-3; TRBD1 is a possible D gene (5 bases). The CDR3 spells CASSQDGAGGNTIYF. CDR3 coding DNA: TGCGCCAGCAGCCAAGATGGCGCAGGGGGAAACACCATATATTTT.